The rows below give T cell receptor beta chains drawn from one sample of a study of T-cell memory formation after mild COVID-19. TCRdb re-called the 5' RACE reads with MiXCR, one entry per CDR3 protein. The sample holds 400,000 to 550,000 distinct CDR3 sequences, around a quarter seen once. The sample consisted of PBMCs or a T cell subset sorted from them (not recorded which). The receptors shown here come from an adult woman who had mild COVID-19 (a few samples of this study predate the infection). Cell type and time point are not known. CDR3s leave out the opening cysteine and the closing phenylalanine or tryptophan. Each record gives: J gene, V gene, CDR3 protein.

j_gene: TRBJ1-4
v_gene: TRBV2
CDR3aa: ASGREEEKLF

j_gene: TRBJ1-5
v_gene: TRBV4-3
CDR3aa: ASSPRSGGNQPQH

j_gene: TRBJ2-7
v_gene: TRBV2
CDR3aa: ASQRRGGEQY

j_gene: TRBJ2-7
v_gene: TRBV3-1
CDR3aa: ASSLGLAETYEQY

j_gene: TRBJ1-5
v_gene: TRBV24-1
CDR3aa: ATSDGGLGNQPQH

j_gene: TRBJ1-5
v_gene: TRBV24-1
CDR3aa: ATSDGNRIDNQPQH

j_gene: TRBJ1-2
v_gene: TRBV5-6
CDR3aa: ASSPRGASDRHGYT

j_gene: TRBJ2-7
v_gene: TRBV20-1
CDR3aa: SVKASGAKEQY

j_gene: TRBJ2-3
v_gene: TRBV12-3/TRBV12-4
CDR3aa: ASTTRDTQY

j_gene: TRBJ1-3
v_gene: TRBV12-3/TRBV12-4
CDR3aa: ASSAFSGNTIY

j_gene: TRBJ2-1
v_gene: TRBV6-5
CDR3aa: ASSKELRDRGSLSSYNEQF

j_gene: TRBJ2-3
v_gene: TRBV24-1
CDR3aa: ATSEFGRGGAPRYTQY

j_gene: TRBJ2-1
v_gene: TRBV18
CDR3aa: ASSPRAGSSYNEQF

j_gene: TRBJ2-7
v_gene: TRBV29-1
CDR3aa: SVDDGSSYEQY

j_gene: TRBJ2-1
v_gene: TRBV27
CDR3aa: ASRSGTGFEQF

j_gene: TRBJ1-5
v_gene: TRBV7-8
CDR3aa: ASSRDRHNQPQH

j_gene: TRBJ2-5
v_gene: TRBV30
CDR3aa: AWSGSLGVGGETQY

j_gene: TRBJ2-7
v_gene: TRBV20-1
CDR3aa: SANGGLAAYEQY

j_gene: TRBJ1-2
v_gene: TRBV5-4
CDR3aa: ASKTEELRGYT